The 18 T cell receptor beta chains below all came from one sample that was sequenced in a study of T cells in Graves' hyperthyroidism and ophthalmopathy. TCR beta CDR3 region amplification was performed from RNA transcripts. First-round RT-PCR with HTBI primers amplified the TCR CDR3 region. TCRdb reprocessed the multiplex PCR reads via MiXCR and lists one record per CDR3 protein. The repertoire has 490,000 or so distinct CDR3 sequences, about 16% of them found once; the top ten carry 25% to 30%. The material sequenced was blood. These TCRs come from a woman aged 25-40 years with Graves' ophthalmopathy.

This chain uses TRBV19 with TRBJ2-7; the D gene is possibly TRBD2 (6 bases). V lost 3 bases, J lost 0 bases, and 9 bases lay in between. CDR3 length equals 14 residues. CDR1 is LNHDA, CDR2 SQIVND, per germline (reference sequence). Written as DNA, the CDR3 is TGTGCCAGTAGTATGGCGGGGCCCTCCTACGAGCAGTACTTC. Amino acids: CASSMAGPSYEQYF.

The DNA for the CDR3 is TGTGCCAGCAGTGTCCGGACTAGCGGAGGGAATGAGCAGTTCTTC. Translation: CASSVRTSGGNEQFF. The J gene is TRBJ2-1, the V gene TRBV6-1; TRBD2 matches 10 bases. Germline-derived CDR1 and CDR2 are MNHNS and SASEGT. This CDR3 is built from 15 residues. V shed 4 bases and J 7 bases; nucleotides not matched to a gene: 7.

As for this clonotype: A much larger clone differs by one base, so this may be a read error. The chain combines TRBV28 with TRBJ2-7; TRBD1 matches 9 bases. CDR1 and CDR2 from the germline V gene are MDHEN and SYDVKM. The CDR3 consists of 16 residues. After removal of 2 bases from V and 4 bases from J, the junction contained 9 bases not matched to a gene. CDR3 sequence (DNA): TGTGCCAGCAGTTTACTCGAGGGACAGGGCTTTTACGAGCAGTACTTC. Amino acid sequence: CASSLLEGQGFYEQYF. Full variable domain (rest looked up from reference TRBV28 and TRBJ2-7): DVKVTQSSRYLVKRTGEKVFLECVQDMDHENMFWYRQDPGLGLRLIYFSYDVKMKEKGDIPEGYSVSREKKERFSLILESASTNQTSMYLCASSLLEGQGFYEQYFGPGTRLTVT.

Many counts were recorded for this clonotype. The V and J genes are TRBV18 and TRBJ2-1, with D tentatively TRBD1 (6 bases). CDR3 size: 15 residues. CDR1 is KGHSH, CDR2 LQKENI, per germline. V lost 3 bases and J 5 bases, leaving 14 bases between the germline ends. The CDR3 sequence is CASSPGTPGDNEQFF. In nucleotides, the CDR3 is TGTGCCAGCTCACCCGGGACACCTGGGGACAATGAGCAGTTCTTC.

This clonotype occurred many times. The chain joins TRBV11-2 to TRBJ2-5; the D gene is possibly TRBD1 (6 bases). CDR3 length: 15 residues. Germline CDR1 is SGHAT and CDR2 is FQNNGV. V was cut by 1 base and J by 1 base, with 10 bases left in between. As DNA, the CDR3 is TGTGCCAGCAGCTTAGGTTTAGGGGGCCAAGAGACCCAGTACTTC. As protein: CASSLGLGGQETQYF.

This clonotype turned up a few times. V gene TRBV6-1 combines with J gene TRBJ2-7; D is undetermined. The CDR3 spans 13 residues. V was pared by 6 bases and J by 1 base, with 10 bases between. Germline V gene sequence: CDR1 MNHNS, CDR2 SASEGT. The CDR3 loop reads CASRETLSYEQYF. CDR3 nucleotides: TGTGCCAGCAGAGAAACCCTATCCTACGAGCAGTACTTC.

A remark on this clonotype: Just one base apart from a much larger clone, this may be a read error. The rearrangement joins TRBV30 to TRBJ2-1; D gene uncertain. This CDR3 region has 11 residues. Germline V gives CDR1 GTSNPN, CDR2 SVGIG (reference sequence). CDR3 DNA sequence: TGTGCCTGGAGTGTCTACAGTGAGCAGTTCTTC. Its protein is CAWSVYSEQFF. Based on the CDR3 plus reference TRBV30 and TRBJ2-1, the full variable domain is SQTIHQWPATLVQPVGSPLSLECTVEGTSNPNLYWYRQAAGRGLQLLFYSVGIGQISSEVPQNLSASRPQDRQFILSSKKLLLSDSGFYLCAWSVYSEQFFGPGTRLTVL.

This clonotype has a count of ten or more. CDR3 loop: CASSESLASNEKLFF. The CDR3 bases are TGTGCCAGCAGCGAGTCTCTCGCGTCTAATGAAAAACTGTTTTTT. The V call is TRBV9, the J call TRBJ1-4, with D unclear. Germline assignment: CDR1 SGDLS and CDR2 YYNGEE. The V end was cut by 3 bases, the J end by 3 bases, with 12 bases between. The CDR3 is made up of 15 amino acids.

This clonotype occurred many times. V is TRBV7-9 and J is TRBJ2-7, with TRBD1 matching over 7 bases. Unmatched junction bases numbered 4, after V lost 2 bases and J lost 3 bases. Germline V gene lookup returns CDR1 SEHNR and CDR2 FQNEAQ (reference sequence). The CDR3 runs to 14 residues. CDR3 amino acids: CASSLSGQNYEQYF. CDR3 DNA: TGTGCCAGCAGCTTATCGGGACAGAACTACGAGCAGTACTTC.

This clonotype came up many times. The rearrangement joins TRBV6-2 or TRBV6-3 to TRBJ2-1, with 7 bases fitting TRBD2. Germline assignment: CDR1 MNHEY and CDR2 SVGEGT. This CDR3 has 15 residues. V lost 2 bases to trimming and J lost 2 bases; unmatched junction nucleotides: 3. The CDR3 DNA sequence: TGTGCCAGCAGTTACGGGGGGGACCCCTACAATGAGCAGTTCTTC. This translates into CASSYGGDPYNEQFF.

The rearrangement uses TRBV29-1 and TRBJ2-1, with 7 bases lining up with TRBD1. V shed 2 bases and J 2 bases; nucleotides not matched to a gene: 12. The CDR3 contains 17 residues. Germline values: CDR1 SQVTM, CDR2 ANQGSEA. For the CDR3, the DNA is TGCAGCGTTGAACGGGGTGTAGGGGGCGTCACCTACAATGAGCAGTTCTTC. Amino acid sequence: CSVERGVGGVTYNEQFF.

This clonotype was seen repeatedly, ten times or more. This chain connects TRBV5-4 to TRBJ2-7; 10 nucleotides agree with TRBD2. Germline V lookup: CDR1 SGHNT, CDR2 YYREEE (reference sequence). Trimming cost V 7 bases and J 4 bases; bases outside gene matches: 20. The CDR3 is made up of 18 amino acids. The CDR3 loop is CASGQVGLAGDTIYEQYF. The CDR3 coding sequence is TGTGCCAGCGGTCAGGTCGGCCTAGCGGGAGATACAATTTACGAGCAGTACTTC.

The chain links TRBV15 to TRBJ2-1; 8 positions match TRBD2. This CDR3 spans 14 amino acids. V shed 2 bases, J shed 6 bases, and the junction held 3 bases outside the gene matches. Germline V CDR1 and CDR2: LNHNV, YYDKDF (reference sequence). Written as DNA, the CDR3 is TGTGCCACCAGCAGATTTAGCGGGACCAATGAGCAGTTCTTC. Protein product: CATSRFSGTNEQFF.

Ten or more counts support this clonotype. V gene TRBV7-2 combines with J gene TRBJ1-4, with 7 bases lining up with TRBD1. Per the germline V gene, CDR1 is SGHTA and CDR2 is FQGNSA. The V gene end was trimmed by 3 bases and the J gene end by 5 bases; junction bases not matched to a gene: 3. CDR3 length: 14 residues. CDR3 residues: CASSLQGVNEKLFF. In nucleotides, the CDR3 is TGTGCCAGCAGCTTGCAGGGGGTCAATGAAAAACTGTTTTTT.

This clonotype was found a few times. This rearrangement joins TRBV2 to TRBJ2-4, with 7 nucleotides matching TRBD1. CDR1 SNHLY and CDR2 FYNNEI come from the germline V gene. Trimming at V came to 1 base and at J to 0 bases, leaving 12 bases not matched to a gene. This CDR3 region has 19 residues. For the CDR3, the DNA is TGTGCCAGCAGTGAAGAGGGACCGGGACAGACTTTAGCCAAAAACATTCAGTACTTC. It is translated as CASSEEGPGQTLAKNIQYF.

The sample holds a few counts of this clonotype. The V call is TRBV3-1, the J call TRBJ2-7; D unclear. V was trimmed by 5 bases and J by 6 bases, leaving 11 bases between them. Germline V gene data show CDR1 as LGHDT and CDR2 as YNNKEL (reference sequence). The CDR3 extends over 12 amino acids. Here the CDR3 DNA reads TGTGCCAGCAGCTTCGGGCAGGTCGAGCAGTACTTC. Its translation is CASSFGQVEQYF.

This clonotype was detected a few times. The J gene is TRBJ2-7, the V gene TRBV20-1; 11 nucleotides agree with TRBD2. The CDR3 runs to 14 residues. Germline loops: CDR1 DFQATT, CDR2 SNEGSKA (reference sequence). J gave up 2 bases and V 6 bases, and 6 bases lay outside the gene matches. CDR3 sequence reads: CSAKTSGNPYEQYF. CDR3 DNA sequence: TGCAGTGCAAAGACTAGCGGGAACCCCTACGAGCAGTACTTC.

This clonotype was counted between two and nine times. The rearrangement joins TRBV27 to TRBJ2-2; D not resolved. The CDR3 runs 16 residues. V lost 5 bases and J lost 1, with 14 bases in between. Germline CDR1 MNHEY, CDR2 SMNVEV (reference sequence). The DNA of the CDR3 is TGTGCCAGCAGTCCTCTCGCTTTTCAGAACACCGGGGAGCTGTTTTTT. This sequence encodes CASSPLAFQNTGELFF.